One sample yielded the 17 T cell receptor beta chains listed below, sequenced in a study of Ad26.COV2.S vaccination and SARS-CoV-2 variants. The treatment denotes: some 19 received Ad26.COV2.S at low or high dose, single or two shots; several received placebo; per-sample allocation not given. The investigators took samples on day 63 after the first vaccine or placebo injection. The table came from immunoSEQ multiplex PCR; TCRdb's copy has only in-frame clones and leaves some out. The table lists about 240,000 clones, approximately 90% of them singletons. The sample here was peripheral blood, taken in a trial of Ad26.COV2.S vaccine versus placebo. The receptors come from a person aged 18-65 years who received the Ad26.COV2.S COVID-19 vaccine or a placebo.

The V gene is TRBV15, the J gene TRBJ2-3; TRBD2 might be the D (5 bases). The CDR3 length is 11 residues. In germline, CDR1 is LNHNV, CDR2 YYDKDF (reference sequence). V was clipped by 5 bases and J by 10 bases, with 10 bases between them. CDR3 sequence reads: CATSAGPAQYF. The CDR3 DNA sequence: TGTGCCACCAGCGCGGGCCCGGCGCAGTATTTT. Based on the CDR3 plus reference TRBV15 and TRBJ2-3, the full variable domain is DAMVIQNPRYQVTQFGKPVTLSCSQTLNHNVMYWYQQKSSQAPKLLFHYYDKDFNNEADTPDNFQSRRPNTSFCFLDIRSPGLGDTAMYLCATSAGPAQYFGPGTRLTVL.

This clone occurred once. The J gene is TRBJ2-7, the V gene TRBV5-1; no definite D call. Germline-derived CDR1 and CDR2 are SGHRS and YFSETQ. This CDR3 comprises 14 residues. V was trimmed by 0 bases and J by 4 bases, leaving 11 bases between them. The CDR3 DNA reads TGCGCCAGCAGCTTGGTACGTATAGGATACGAGCAGTACTTC. Translating it yields CASSLVRIGYEQYF.

The rearrangement uses TRBV18 and TRBJ1-2, with D unresolved. This CDR3 spans 14 amino acids. Trimming left V 2 bases short and J 7 bases short, with 14 bases between. Germline CDR1 reads KGHSH; CDR2 reads LQKENI. CDR3 amino acids: CASSPKIEGFGYTF. The CDR3 DNA is TGTGCCAGCTCACCAAAAATCGAAGGATTTGGCTACACCTTC.

The chain couples TRBV6-5 to TRBJ2-3, with D maybe TRBD1 (6 bases). The CDR3 runs to 15 residues. V shed 2 bases and J shed 6 bases, with 15 bases lying between them. Germline assignment: CDR1 MNHEY and CDR2 SVGAGI. CDR3 sequence reads: CASSYTTGLLDTQYF. As DNA, the CDR3 is TGTGCCAGCAGTTACACCACAGGGTTATTGGATACGCAGTATTTT.

The chain combines TRBV10-3 with TRBJ1-1, with a tentative D call TRBD1 (6 bases). CDR3 length: 13 amino acids. Trimming left V 4 bases short and J 1 base short, with 7 bases between. Germline V gene sequence: CDR1 ENHRY, CDR2 SYGVKD. CDR3 nucleotides: TGTGCCATCAGTGCACAGGGGAACACTGAAGCTTTCTTT. It yields the protein CAISAQGNTEAFF.

Only one count was recorded for this clone. This rearrangement joins TRBV28 to TRBJ2-7, with D possibly TRBD1 on 5 matching bases. Germline CDR1 reads MDHEN; CDR2 reads SYDVKM. Trimming took 3 bases from V and 2 from J, leaving 17 bases between them. This CDR3 contains 16 residues. In DNA form, the CDR3 reads TGTGCCAGCAGTTTCTCCAACAAGGGGATTCCCTACGAGCAGTACTTC. This translates into CASSFSNKGIPYEQYF. Together with reference TRBV28 and TRBJ2-7, the CDR3 gives the full variable domain: DVKVTQSSRYLVKRTGEKVFLECVQDMDHENMFWYRQDPGLGLRLIYFSYDVKMKEKGDIPEGYSVSREKKERFSLILESASTNQTSMYLCASSFSNKGIPYEQYFGPGTRLTVT.

J is TRBJ1-2 and V is TRBV5-4, with D uncertain. The length of the CDR3 is 13 residues. V dropped 4 bases and J dropped 6 bases, with 13 bases sitting between them. The germline V gene encodes CDR1 SGHNT and CDR2 YYREEE (reference sequence). In nucleotides, the CDR3 is TGTGCCAGCAGCCCCTCTGGAGGGAATGGCTACACCTTC. Translation gives CASSPSGGNGYTF. Full variable domain (rest looked up from reference TRBV5-4 and TRBJ1-2): ETGVTQSPTHLIKTRGQQVTLRCSSQSGHNTVSWYQQALGQGPQFIFQYYREEENGRGNFPPRFSGLQFPNYSSELNVNALELDDSALYLCASSPSGGNGYTFGSGTRLTVV.

The chain has TRBV10-3 and TRBJ2-3, with 9 bases lining up with TRBD2. The CDR3 runs to 16 residues. Trimming removed 0 bases from V and 1 base from J; junction bases left unmatched: 2. CDR1 and CDR2 from the germline V gene are ENHRY and SYGVKD. The CDR3 reads CAISESSSGGTDTQYF. The CDR3 DNA sequence: TGTGCCATCAGTGAGTCGTCTAGCGGGGGCACAGATACGCAGTATTTT.

V usage is TRBV13 and J usage is TRBJ2-3; D assignment may be TRBD1 or TRBD2 (5 bases each). The V end was cut by 1 base, the J end by 2 bases, with 16 bases between. The CDR3 has 17 residues. Germline V gene sequence: CDR1 PRHDT, CDR2 FYEKMQ (reference sequence). In nucleotides, the CDR3 is TGTGCCAGCAGCTTAGCCCGGACGGGGCTCAACACAGATACGCAGTATTTT. Translating gives CASSLARTGLNTDTQYF.

This chain uses TRBV2 with TRBJ1-2; no definite D call. The CDR3 spans 13 residues. Trimming shortened V by 3 bases and J by 2 bases, and 7 bases separated the two germline ends. Germline V gene sequence: CDR1 SNHLY, CDR2 FYNNEI. CDR3 nucleotides: TGTGCCAGCAGTGAGGTAGAGAACTATGGCTACACCTTC. It yields the protein CASSEVENYGYTF.

The sample holds a few counts of this clone. The rearrangement links TRBV19 to TRBJ2-5; 11 bases map to TRBD2. The CDR3 has 15 amino acids. With 4 bases clipped from V and 4 bases from J, the junction kept 5 bases outside the gene matches. CDR1 LNHDA and CDR2 SQIVND come from the germline V gene (reference sequence). CDR3 amino acids: CASSTLAGGRETQYF. For the CDR3, the DNA is TGTGCCAGTAGTACGTTAGCGGGAGGGCGAGAGACCCAGTACTTC. Variable domain in full (rest from reference TRBV19 and TRBJ2-5): DGGITQSPKYLFRKEGQNVTLSCEQNLNHDAMYWYRQDPGQGLRLIYYSQIVNDFQKGDIAEGYSVSREKKESFPLTVTSAQKNPTAFYLCASSTLAGGRETQYFGPGTRLLVL.

The chain carries TRBV24-1 and TRBJ2-3; 7 bases fit TRBD2. CDR1 and CDR2 from the germline V gene are KGHDR and SFDVKD. This CDR3 has 16 amino acids. The trim removed 4 bases at V and 0 bases at J, leaving 6 bases unmatched. CDR3: CATSDPLADSTDTQYF. Here the CDR3 DNA reads TGTGCCACCAGTGACCCGCTAGCGGACAGCACAGATACGCAGTATTTT.

The rearrangement links TRBV18 to TRBJ2-3; D ambiguous. Germline V gives CDR1 KGHSH, CDR2 LQKENI. The V gene lost 5 bases and the J gene lost 2 bases, with 11 bases spanning the gap. The CDR3 contains 14 residues. The CDR3 sequence: CASSEVSDTDTQYF. CDR3 nucleotide sequence: TGTGCCAGCTCAGAGGTCAGTGACACAGATACGCAGTATTTT. The full variable domain, completed using reference TRBV18 and TRBJ2-3, is NAGVMQNPRHLVRRRGQEARLRCSPMKGHSHVYWYRQLPEEGLKFMVYLQKENIIDESGMPKERFSAEFPKEGPSILRIQQVVRGDSAAYFCASSEVSDTDTQYFGPGTRLTVL.

This clone was seen only a few times. CDR3: CASSHGGLGLYEQYF. The CDR3 bases are TGCGCCAGCAGTCACGGAGGCCTCGGACTATACGAGCAGTACTTC. V is TRBV23-1 and J is TRBJ2-7; TRBD2 might be the D (6 bases). TRBV23-1 carries the ORF label, with uncertain function. CDR3 length: 15 amino acids. The V gene lost 3 bases and the J gene lost 4 bases, with 16 bases spanning the gap.

V is TRBV12-1 and J is TRBJ2-7; TRBD2 is taken as the D call from the table, unchecked against the DNA. TRBV12-1 is shown as a pseudogene. This CDR3 contains 15 residues. In DNA, the CDR3 is TGTGCCAGCAGCTTTGCCTCTAGCGGGATCTACGAGCAGTACTTC. This encodes CASSFASSGIYEQYF.

The chain combines TRBV9 with TRBJ1-1; D unclear. The V and J ends lost 4 bases and 5 bases respectively, with 18 bases between them. The V gene's germline CDR1 is SGDLS and CDR2 YYNGEE. This CDR3 has 15 residues. CDR3 residues: CASSPLTAVGTEAFF. The CDR3 DNA follows: TGTGCCAGCAGCCCCCTTACTGCGGTGGGAACTGAAGCTTTCTTT.

The V call is TRBV5-1, the J call TRBJ1-6; D might be TRBD1 (5 bases). Germline CDR1 reads SGHRS; CDR2 reads YFSETQ. The CDR3 extends over 15 amino acids. Trimming stripped 4 bases from V and 7 bases from J, with 15 bases between. CDR3 bases: TGCGCCAGCAGCATAGAACCCGGGGCGAATTCACCCCTCCACTTT. It codes for CASSIEPGANSPLHF. Looking up the rest from reference TRBV5-1 and TRBJ1-6 gives the full variable domain: KAGVTQTPRYLIKTRGQQVTLSCSPISGHRSVSWYQQTPGQGLQFLFEYFSETQRNKGNFPGRFSGRQFSNSRSEMNVSTLELGDSALYLCASSIEPGANSPLHFGNGTRLTVT.